Below are 29 T cell receptor beta chains sequenced from a single sample in a study of response to subunit inactivated influenza vaccine. TCRdb independently ran MiXCR on the RT-PCR reads; one entry per CDR3 protein. Of more than 450,000 distinct CDR3 sequences detected, over 9% appear once; the ten largest clones hold 9.5% to 11%. These records were also assigned to another study, of T cells expressing NK-cell markers. Turning to that study: Generation of TCR beta cDNA was performed by 5'RACE template switching incorporating UMIs.

The material was PBMCs from blood, obtained on the day of vaccination. These receptors all stem from a man aged 45 to 65 who received an inactivated influenza vaccine.

This clonotype was seen more than once but under ten times. The V gene is TRBV30, the J gene TRBJ2-1; 8 positions agree with TRBD2. There are 12 residues in the CDR3. Germline CDR1 is GTSNPN and CDR2 is SVGIG (reference sequence). The junction had 7 bases not matched to a gene; V was cut back by 7 bases and J by 8 bases. CDR3 coding DNA: TGTGCCTTTTCAGGACTAGCCTATGAGCAGTTCTTC. Residues: CAFSGLAYEQFF.

This clonotype has just a few counts. The rearrangement links TRBV7-2 to TRBJ2-7, with no clear D. The CDR3 sequence is 13 residues long. Germline assignment: CDR1 SGHTA and CDR2 FQGNSA. V was trimmed by 0 bases and J by 4 bases, leaving 7 bases between them. The CDR3 DNA follows: TGTGCCAGCAGCTTAGCGAACGTATACGAGCAGTACTTC. Its translation is CASSLANVYEQYF.

This clonotype was detected only a few times. The CDR3 reads CATSDRTSKRETQYF. For the CDR3, the DNA is TGTGCCACCAGCGATCGGACTAGTAAGCGTGAGACCCAGTACTTC. The V call is TRBV24-1, the J call TRBJ2-5; 7 nucleotides match TRBD2. Unmatched junction bases numbered 12, after V lost 7 bases and J lost 5 bases. The CDR3 is 15 amino acids. Germline values: CDR1 KGHDR, CDR2 SFDVKD.

This clonotype was detected only a few times. The chain joins TRBV7-2 to TRBJ1-4; tentatively, D is TRBD1 (6 bases). This CDR3 contains 15 residues. Trimming shortened V by 1 base and J by 4 bases, and 10 bases separated the two germline ends. CDR1 and CDR2 from the germline V gene are SGHTA and FQGNSA. In DNA, the CDR3 is TGTGCCAGCAGCTTAGTGGCAGGGGATAATGAAAAACTGTTTTTT. Its protein product is CASSLVAGDNEKLFF.

This clonotype was seen many times. The chain combines TRBV12-3 or TRBV12-4 with TRBJ2-3; D is unclear. V was clipped by 3 bases and J by 0 bases, with 7 bases between them. The CDR3 runs to 14 residues. The CDR3 loop is CASSLIPSTDTQYF. CDR3 DNA: TGTGCCAGCAGTTTGATTCCTAGCACAGATACGCAGTATTTT.

The chain is built from TRBV6-1 and TRBJ1-2; tentative D call: TRBD1 (6 bases). Germline CDR1 MNHNS, CDR2 SASEGT. The V end lost 10 bases, the J end lost 0 bases, and 15 bases lay between the germline ends. The CDR3 spans 14 residues. The CDR3 sequence: CANRTGQANYGYTF. CDR3 DNA sequence: TGTGCCAACAGGACGGGACAAGCTAACTATGGCTACACCTTC.

The rearrangement joins TRBV3-1 to TRBJ1-2; tentatively, D is TRBD1 (5 bases). The CDR3 has 16 amino acids. V shed 2 bases and J shed 2 bases, with 15 bases lying between them. CDR1 is LGHDT and CDR2 is YNNKEL in the germline V gene (reference sequence). DNA for the CDR3: TGTGCCAGCAGCCAACTCCAGGGAGGTCGGAACTATGGCTACACCTTC. Amino acids: CASSQLQGGRNYGYTF.

The V gene is TRBV20-1, the J gene TRBJ2-7; 12 nucleotides match TRBD1. The CDR3 loop spans 14 amino acids. Losses at the gene ends were 0 bases for V and 6 bases for J; bases not matched to a gene: 3. From germline, CDR1 is DFQATT and CDR2 SNEGSKA (reference sequence). The DNA for the CDR3 is TGCAGTGCTAGAGAGGGGACAGGGGGCCGCGAGCAGTACTTC. This sequence encodes CSAREGTGGREQYF.

The chain employs TRBV11-3 and TRBJ2-3; 7 bases line up with TRBD2. The CDR3 runs 16 residues. J gave up 2 bases and V 1 base, and 6 bases lay outside the gene matches. The V gene's germline CDR1 is SGHNT and CDR2 YENEEA. DNA for the CDR3: TGTGCCAGCAGCTTAGGGCACGGGGGGAACACAGATACGCAGTATTTT. This codes for CASSLGHGGNTDTQYF.

This clonotype was picked up a small number of times. The J gene is TRBJ2-7, the V gene TRBV20-1; D remains unclear. V was clipped by 8 bases and J by 0 bases, with 14 bases between them. The CDR3 contains 13 residues. Germline V gene sequence: CDR1 DFQATT, CDR2 SNEGSKA (reference sequence). The CDR3, as DNA: TGCAGTCCTTTCATTGTGAGCTCCTACGAGCAGTACTTC. Protein product: CSPFIVSSYEQYF.

This clonotype was seen at least ten times. The chain combines TRBV12-3 or TRBV12-4 with TRBJ1-2; D is undetermined. V lost 4 bases to trimming and J lost 2 bases, with 14 bases between them. This CDR3 comprises 15 residues. The CDR3 DNA reads TGTGCCAGCAGTTGGGAGGGAAACGGAAACTATGGCTACACCTTC. This translates into CASSWEGNGNYGYTF.

This clonotype was seen a handful of times. The chain employs TRBV5-6 and TRBJ1-4, with a possible D match to TRBD1 (5 bases). The CDR3 extends over 15 amino acids. V dropped 4 bases and J dropped 8 bases, with 18 bases sitting between them. Germline V gene data show CDR1 as SGHDT and CDR2 as YYEEEE. CDR3 DNA: TGTGCCAGCAGCCCGAGAAGAGGGGTGGGAGAAAAACTGTTTTTT. As protein: CASSPRRGVGEKLFF. The whole variable domain, filled in from reference TRBV5-6 and TRBJ1-4, reads DAGVTQSPTHLIKTRGQQVTLRCSPKSGHDTVSWYQQALGQGPQFIFQYYEEEERQRGNFPDRFSGHQFPNYSSELNVNALLLGDSALYLCASSPRRGVGEKLFFGSGTQLSVL.

This chain uses TRBV28 with TRBJ2-3; the match to TRBD2 covers 15 bases. Trimming cost V 4 bases and J 5 bases; bases outside gene matches: 10. In germline, CDR1 is MDHEN, CDR2 SYDVKM. This CDR3 contains 18 residues. The CDR3 loop is CASSSGLAGGPSEDTQYF. Here the CDR3 DNA reads TGTGCCAGCAGTTCTGGACTAGCGGGAGGGCCAAGTGAAGATACGCAGTATTTT.

This clonotype was recorded at least ten times. The chain combines TRBV19 with TRBJ2-2; no reliable D call. Germline V lookup: CDR1 LNHDA, CDR2 SQIVND (reference sequence). V lost 4 bases and J lost 6, with 3 bases in between. The CDR3 is 11 amino acids. CDR3 sequence (DNA): TGTGCCAGTAGTAAGGCCGGGGAGCTGTTTTTT. Protein sequence: CASSKAGELFF. The full variable domain, rest sourced from reference TRBV19 and TRBJ2-2, is DGGITQSPKYLFRKEGQNVTLSCEQNLNHDAMYWYRQDPGQGLRLIYYSQIVNDFQKGDIAEGYSVSREKKESFPLTVTSAQKNPTAFYLCASSKAGELFFGEGSRLTVL.

This clonotype was seen ten or more times. The V gene is TRBV11-1, the J gene TRBJ2-5, with TRBD2 matching over 11 bases. Germline V gene lookup returns CDR1 SGHAT and CDR2 FQDESV (reference sequence). The J segment lost 6 bases and the V segment lost 5 bases, leaving 8 bases of the junction unmatched. The CDR3 runs 15 residues. The DNA of the CDR3 is TGTGCCAGCAGCCATAGCGGGAGGGCCGGGAAGACCCAGTACTTC. Translation: CASSHSGRAGKTQYF.

This clonotype was counted between two and nine times. This chain links TRBV12-3 or TRBV12-4 with TRBJ2-7; 9 nucleotides align to TRBD1. The CDR3 covers 15 residues. The V and J ends lost 4 bases and 5 bases, in that order; junction bases with no gene match: 9. CDR3 region: CASSSEGQGSHEQYF. CDR3 sequence (DNA): TGTGCCAGCAGTTCGGAGGGACAGGGTTCCCACGAGCAGTACTTC.

A few counts support this clonotype. This sequence joins TRBV20-1 and TRBJ2-1; D is undetermined. The length of the CDR3 is 12 residues. The germline CDR1 and CDR2 sequences are DFQATT and SNEGSKA (reference sequence). The CDR3 here is CRFDRSYNEQFF. DNA of the CDR3: TGCAGATTCGACCGGTCCTACAATGAGCAGTTCTTC.

The genes are TRBV5-1 and TRBJ2-5, with TRBD1 matching over 10 bases. V lost 4 bases, J lost 3 bases, and 6 bases stayed unmatched. The CDR3 contains 15 residues. Germline V lookup: CDR1 SGHRS, CDR2 YFSETQ. The CDR3 loop is CASSRRQGAEETQYF. CDR3 DNA: TGCGCCAGCAGCCGCCGACAGGGGGCTGAAGAGACCCAGTACTTC.

The rearrangement joins TRBV6-2 or TRBV6-3 to TRBJ2-3; D gene ambiguous. V dropped 7 bases and J dropped 6 bases, with 17 bases sitting between them. The CDR3 covers 14 residues. Germline V gene lookup returns CDR1 MNHEY and CDR2 SVGEGT. The CDR3 coding sequence is TGTGCCAGCACCGCACTTAGGACCCACGATACGCAGTATTTT. Its protein is CASTALRTHDTQYF.

This clonotype was counted many times. This sequence joins TRBV2 and TRBJ1-3; D remains unclear. Germline lookup yields CDR1 SNHLY and CDR2 FYNNEI. The CDR3 contains 16 residues. V was trimmed by 1 base and J by 0 bases, leaving 10 bases between them. CDR3 loop: CASSEGTGNSGNTIYF. CDR3 coding DNA: TGTGCCAGCAGTGAAGGGACGGGAAACTCTGGAAACACCATATATTTT.

This clonotype was seen many times. The chain uses TRBV12-3 or TRBV12-4 and TRBJ1-1, with D hard to call. This CDR3 is 13 amino acids long. The germline V and J ends were trimmed by 1 base and 7 bases, with 10 bases remaining between them. CDR3 DNA: TGTGCCAGCAGTTTAGGAGGTAACGATGAAGCTTTCTTT. This codes for CASSLGGNDEAFF.

This clonotype was seen at least ten times. The chain joins TRBV20-1 to TRBJ2-7; a weak D match, TRBD1 (5 bases). CDR1 is DFQATT, CDR2 SNEGSKA, per germline (reference sequence). The CDR3 runs to 12 residues. Trimming shortened V by 5 bases and J by 11 bases, and 19 bases separated the two germline ends. Here the CDR3 reads CSALTGIQWKYF. CDR3 in DNA: TGCAGTGCTTTAACAGGTATCCAATGGAAGTACTTC.

The V call is TRBV6-7, the J call TRBJ2-4; the match to TRBD1 covers 8 bases. TRBV6-7 counts as an open reading frame of uncertain function. This CDR3 contains 16 residues. Losses at the gene ends were 6 bases for V and 0 bases for J; bases not matched to a gene: 7. CDR3 in amino acids: CASRPTGGRAKNIQYF. The CDR3 bases are TGTGCCAGCAGACCTACAGGGGGGAGAGCCAAAAACATTCAGTACTTC.

This clonotype has at least ten counts. The CDR3 here is CASSQSGPTGGSQYF. The CDR3 DNA reads TGTGCCAGCAGCCAGAGCGGACCTACCGGAGGGTCCCAGTACTTC. The chain carries TRBV14 and TRBJ2-5, with D maybe TRBD2 (6 bases). Trimming pared 3 bases from V and 9 bases from J, leaving 20 bases between. Germline V gene sequence: CDR1 SGHDN, CDR2 FVKESK. This CDR3 spans 15 amino acids.

This sequence joins TRBV6-6 and TRBJ1-5; D perhaps matches TRBD1 (6 bases). V was cut by 9 bases and J by 3 bases, with 9 bases left in between. Germline CDR1 and CDR2: MNHNY and SVGAGI (reference sequence). This CDR3 is built from 12 residues. Here the CDR3 DNA reads TGTGCCAGTCAGGGGAACAATCAGCCCCAGCATTTT. Translation gives CASQGNNQPQHF.

This clonotype came up many times. The chain couples TRBV28 to TRBJ1-2; possible D gene TRBD1, 5 bases. V was clipped by 8 bases and J by 1 base, with 20 bases between them. The CDR3 loop spans 16 amino acids. The V gene's germline CDR1 is MDHEN and CDR2 SYDVKM. CDR3: CASVGPPLYFNYGYTF. The CDR3 DNA is TGTGCCAGCGTGGGGCCTCCCCTCTATTTTAACTATGGCTACACCTTC.

This clonotype was counted only a few times. The V gene is TRBV5-1, the J gene TRBJ2-5; no firm D call. The CDR3 is made up of 14 amino acids. The germline gives CDR1 SGHRS, CDR2 YFSETQ. The V end lost 7 bases, the J end lost 2 bases, and 15 bases lay between the germline ends. This CDR3 reads CASRGGRLQETQYF. DNA of the CDR3: TGCGCCAGCCGCGGCGGACGGTTGCAAGAGACCCAGTACTTC.

This clonotype was observed a few times. The rearrangement joins TRBV12-3 or TRBV12-4 to TRBJ2-1; 10 nucleotides align to TRBD1. V lost 6 bases and J lost 2; bases outside the gene matches: 7. This CDR3 contains 16 residues. The CDR3 nucleotides read TGTGCCAGCAGGTTGACAGGGGGCGGCACCTACAATGAGCAGTTCTTC. It specifies CASRLTGGGTYNEQFF.

The sample holds many counts of this clonotype. The genes are TRBV12-3 or TRBV12-4 and TRBJ1-1, with 7 bases matching TRBD1. The CDR3 extends over 13 amino acids. V shed 4 bases, J shed 4 bases, and the junction held 3 bases outside the gene matches. This CDR3 reads CASSSTGVTEAFF. The DNA of the CDR3 is TGTGCCAGCAGTTCCACAGGGGTCACTGAAGCTTTCTTT.